This T cell receptor (beta chain) was identified during a study of response to subunit inactivated influenza vaccine. Per the germline V gene, CDR1 is SGHKS and CDR2 is YYEKEE (reference sequence). This CDR3 has 15 residues. Trimming left V 3 bases short and J 4 bases short, with 14 bases between. This clonotype was detected many times. Its specificity is not known. The study, taken as a whole, reports: After each seasonal influenza vaccination, few new T cells are recruited, the authors suggested.

Each CDR3 protein is one row after TCRdb ran MiXCR on the RT-PCR reads. The sample shows fewer than 700,000 distinct CDR3 sequences, 10% to 15% of them seen only once. This clonotype originated in a man aged 50 to 60 who received an inactivated influenza vaccine. The specimen comprised PBMCs from blood, sampled more than 35 days after vaccination. The rearrangement joins TRBV5-5 to TRBJ1-5; perhaps TRBD1 as D (5 bases). CDR3: CASSSTDRQNQPQHF. In nucleotides, the CDR3 is TGTGCCAGCAGCTCAACTGACAGACAGAATCAGCCCCAGCATTTT.